These T cell receptor beta chains were read from a single sample in a study of CD8+ T cells in alopecia areata. Here immunoSEQ multiplex PCR was the method, and the copy in TCRdb shows in-frame clones only, minus some. This sample has 90,000 to 150,000 clones, with approximately 38% found just once. Material for sequencing was CD4+ T cells sorted from blood. The source of these receptors is a human donor with alopecia areata. Both conserved end residues are part of each CDR3. D genes are given only for firm matches. Clone size is given for some rows only: seen once, a few or many times, or a class if the clone is expanded.

V	size	J	D	DNA	CDR3
TRBV30	few	TRBJ2-1	TRBD2	TGTGCCTGGAGTGTGCTAGCGGGATTCTACAATGAGCAGTTCTTC	CAWSVLAGFYNEQFF
TRBV5-1	-	TRBJ2-5	TRBD1	TGCGCCAGCAGCTTGGGACAGGGGAGACAAGAGACCCAGTACTTC	CASSLGQGRQETQYF
TRBV9	-	TRBJ2-1	-	TGTGCCAGCAGCGGGAGAACTATACTCTCCTACAATGAGCAGTTCTTC	CASSGRTILSYNEQFF
TRBV4-1	-	TRBJ2-1	TRBD1	TGCGCCAGCAGCCTCGGACAGGGCCTGCGAAGATGGCAGTTCTTC	CASSLGQGLRRWQFF
TRBV29-1	few	TRBJ2-1	-	TGCAGCCATCAGTCAGGCCCTAGGTACAATGAGCAGTTCTTC	CSHQSGPRYNEQFF
TRBV29-1	few	TRBJ1-2	-	TGCAGCGTCCAGGATTCGGGGGCGCCGAGCTATGGCTACACCTTC	CSVQDSGAPSYGYTF
TRBV7-9	-	TRBJ1-1	-	TGTGCCAGCAGCTTAGATGGTGGAAACACTGAAGCTTTCTTT	CASSLDGGNTEAFF
TRBV7-2	-	TRBJ2-7	-	TGTGCCAGCAGCTTATTTGCGGGGGCCCTGGGAGCCTACGAGCAGTACTTC	CASSLFAGALGAYEQYF
TRBV2	-	TRBJ2-3	-	TGTGCCAGCAGGGCAGATACAGATACGCAGTATTTT	CASRADTDTQYF
TRBV20-1	once	TRBJ1-2	-	TGCAGTGCCCAAGCGGGGGAAGGCTACACCTTC	CSAQAGEGYTF